The rows below give T cell receptor beta chains drawn from one sample of a study of early T cells in non-severe SARS-CoV-2 infection. TCRdb reanalysed the 5' RACE reads using MiXCR and keeps one entry per CDR3 protein. The table has approximately 35,000 distinct CDR3 sequences, about 7% seen once. The sequences come from whole blood, collected at baseline. Receptors were obtained from an adult who was a healthcare worker with PCR-confirmed SARS-CoV-2 infection or an uninfected control (not recorded which). Both conserved end residues are part of each CDR3. The order of the fields is V gene, J gene, clone size, D gene, CDR3 DNA, CDR3 protein. D genes are given only for firm matches. Clone size is shown for a subset of rows, as once, few, many or a class of expanded clone.

v_gene: TRBV9; j_gene: TRBJ2-3; abundance: .; d_gene: .; CDR3nt: TGTGCCAGCAGCTCCCTCGGCACCACTAGCACAGATACGCAGTATTTT; CDR3aa: CASSSLGTTSTDTQYF
v_gene: TRBV5-1; j_gene: TRBJ2-3; abundance: many; d_gene: TRBD2; CDR3nt: TGCGCCAGCAGCTTGGGCGGACTAGCGGTCGGTTTTTTAACTAGCACAGATACGCAGTATTTT; CDR3aa: CASSLGGLAVGFLTSTDTQYF
v_gene: TRBV28; j_gene: TRBJ1-3; abundance: many; d_gene: TRBD1; CDR3nt: TGTGCCAGCAGTGGGACAGGGTCTGGAAACACCATATATTTT; CDR3aa: CASSGTGSGNTIYF
v_gene: TRBV28; j_gene: TRBJ1-3; abundance: many; d_gene: TRBD1; CDR3nt: TGTGCCAGCAGTTTATGGGAGGCGACAGGGGCACGAAACACCATATATTTT; CDR3aa: CASSLWEATGARNTIYF
v_gene: TRBV7-2; j_gene: TRBJ1-5; abundance: few; d_gene: TRBD1; CDR3nt: TGTGCCAGCAGCCGCCGACAGGGAGGGGTTCAGCCCCAGCATTTT; CDR3aa: CASSRRQGGVQPQHF
v_gene: TRBV5-4; j_gene: TRBJ2-1; abundance: .; d_gene: TRBD2; CDR3nt: TGTGCCAGCGGGGGGGATAGCGGGAGAGTAAATGAGCAGTTCTTC; CDR3aa: CASGGDSGRVNEQFF
v_gene: TRBV5-1; j_gene: TRBJ1-5; abundance: many; d_gene: .; CDR3nt: TGCGCCAGCAGCTTGGGCCTAGATCAGCCCCAGCATTTT; CDR3aa: CASSLGLDQPQHF
v_gene: TRBV10-3; j_gene: TRBJ2-3; abundance: few; d_gene: TRBD2; CDR3nt: TGTGCCATCAGTGATCAATGGGGGGGGAGCACAGATACGCAGTATTTT; CDR3aa: CAISDQWGGSTDTQYF
v_gene: TRBV28; j_gene: TRBJ1-1; abundance: few; d_gene: TRBD1; CDR3nt: TGTGCCAGCAGTAATCCACAGGGGGCAAGGACTGAAGCTTTCTTT; CDR3aa: CASSNPQGARTEAFF
v_gene: TRBV4-3; j_gene: TRBJ1-5; abundance: .; d_gene: .; CDR3nt: TGCGCCAGCAGCCAAGAGAGGGGGCAGCCCCAGCATTTT; CDR3aa: CASSQERGQPQHF
v_gene: TRBV29-1; j_gene: TRBJ2-5; abundance: many; d_gene: TRBD2; CDR3nt: TGCAGCGTTGAAGGGGGGGGACTGGCCGGAACCCAAGAGACCCAGTACTTC; CDR3aa: CSVEGGGLAGTQETQYF
v_gene: TRBV4-3; j_gene: TRBJ2-1; abundance: many; d_gene: .; CDR3nt: TGCGCCAGCAGCCATGTGGGACCTAACAATGAGCAGTTCTTC; CDR3aa: CASSHVGPNNEQFF
v_gene: TRBV5-4; j_gene: TRBJ1-1; abundance: few; d_gene: .; CDR3nt: TGTGCCAGCAACGCTCAGGGCTGGGACACTGAAGCTTTCTTT; CDR3aa: CASNAQGWDTEAFF
v_gene: TRBV27; j_gene: TRBJ1-5; abundance: many; d_gene: .; CDR3nt: TGTGCCAGCACTGACCATCCTTATAGCAATCAGCCCCAGCATTTT; CDR3aa: CASTDHPYSNQPQHF
v_gene: TRBV7-8; j_gene: TRBJ1-1; abundance: .; d_gene: .; CDR3nt: TGTGCCAGCAGCCAACCGGGACATCAGAACACTGAAGCTTTCTTT; CDR3aa: CASSQPGHQNTEAFF
v_gene: TRBV4-2; j_gene: TRBJ1-4; abundance: many; d_gene: .; CDR3nt: TGTGCCAGCAGCCAAGAAGGGGCCGAAAATGAAAAACTGTTTTTT; CDR3aa: CASSQEGAENEKLFF
v_gene: TRBV13; j_gene: TRBJ2-3; abundance: many; d_gene: .; CDR3nt: TGTGCCAGCAGCTCGATGGACCCAGTGGGTTATTCAGATACGCAGTATTTT; CDR3aa: CASSSMDPVGYSDTQYF
v_gene: TRBV12-5; j_gene: TRBJ2-1; abundance: many; d_gene: .; CDR3nt: TGTGCTAGTGGTTTGGTAGTCGGTCACAATGAGCAGTTCTTC; CDR3aa: CASGLVVGHNEQFF
v_gene: TRBV29-1; j_gene: TRBJ1-2; abundance: few; d_gene: TRBD1; CDR3nt: TGCAGCGTTGAGAGACAGGGCTATGGCTACACCTTC; CDR3aa: CSVERQGYGYTF
v_gene: TRBV4-2; j_gene: TRBJ2-2; abundance: .; d_gene: .; CDR3nt: TGTGCCAGCAGCCATACGTCCGGGGAGCTGTTTTTT; CDR3aa: CASSHTSGELFF
v_gene: TRBV6-5; j_gene: TRBJ2-7; abundance: .; d_gene: .; CDR3nt: TGTGCCAGCAGTTACTCGGGCGGGAAAAGCTACGAGCAGTACTTC; CDR3aa: CASSYSGGKSYEQYF
v_gene: TRBV5-1; j_gene: TRBJ2-1; abundance: .; d_gene: TRBD1; CDR3nt: TGCGCCAGCAGCTTGGGACAGGGGAATGAGCAGTTCTTC; CDR3aa: CASSLGQGNEQFF